The subject of this entry is one T cell receptor beta chain. Its antigen remains unknown. This specimen belongs to a study of shared clonotypes between healthy human individuals. The repertoire was sequenced with immunoSEQ multiplex PCR; TCRdb's copy has only in-frame clones and lacks some. Seen here are some 2,500,000 clones, around 92% observed once, and the top ten hold approximately 0.39%. Trimming left V 0 bases short and J 9 bases short, with 17 bases between. CDR1 and CDR2 (germline): GTSNPN, SVGIG (reference sequence). The CDR3 is 14 residues long. General study points: The genetic and exposure-history diversity represented was limited by few donors.

The split of CD4+ cells yielded CD45RA+ naive and CD45RA-negative memory subsets. Source material: naive CD4+ T cells from PBMCs. Noted subset: CD45RA+ positively selected. The sequence was collected from a man aged 18-30 years in good health. Some clones in this sample may be carry-over from other donors' samples. The chain links TRBV30 to TRBJ2-5; D possibly corresponds to TRBD2 (5 bases). CDR3 sequence reads: CAWSVRGSPRAQYF. CDR3 bases: TGTGCCTGGAGTGTACGAGGGAGCCCGAGGGCCCAGTACTTC.